The 11 T cell receptor beta chains below all came from one sample that was sequenced in a study of CXCR3-negative and CXCR3-positive naive CD8 T cells. In preparing the TRB cDNA libraries, 5' RACE with UMI labels was used. TCRdb re-called the 5' RACE reads; every CDR3 protein appears as one record, without DNA. This table holds 100,000 to 150,000 distinct CDR3 sequences. Sequencing was performed on naive CXCR3- CD8+ T cells from blood. The subset: CD45RO-CCR7+CD27+CD95- naive CD8+ T cells lacking CXCR3 (TNR3-). These receptors came from a human donor in good health. Some clones in this sample may be carry-over from other donors' samples.

The chain carries TRBV15 and TRBJ1-5. This CDR3 is 13 amino acids long. CDR1 LNHNV and CDR2 YYDKDF come from the germline V gene (reference sequence). The chain's CDR3 is CATSRGEGQPQHF.

The V and J genes are TRBV29-1 and TRBJ2-2; absent DNA, TCRdb's TRBD1 call cannot be checked. The CDR3 sequence is 12 residues long. The germline V gene has CDR1 SQVTM and CDR2 ANQGSEA. This CDR3 reads CSGLGQAGELFF.

The V gene is TRBV10-3, the J gene TRBJ2-3; the D call from TCRdb, TRBD2, cannot be confirmed without DNA. Germline CDR1 is ENHRY and CDR2 is SYGVKD. The CDR3 is 17 amino acids. This chain's CDR3 is CAISGLESGSNTDTQYF.

This rearrangement joins TRBV6-5 to TRBJ2-7; TCRdb's assignment of TRBD2 cannot be checked, as there is no DNA. The CDR3 is 14 residues long. Germline V CDR1 and CDR2: MNHEY, SVGAGI. This CDR3 reads CASSPGLVLHEQYF.

This chain connects TRBV7-9 to TRBJ2-3. The CDR3 spans 14 residues. CDR1 SEHNR and CDR2 FQNEAQ come from the germline V gene (reference sequence). CDR3 protein: CASSFPTAMDTQYF.

V is TRBV5-5 and J is TRBJ2-1; TCRdb outputs TRBD1, but without DNA this stays unchecked. CDR3 length: 16 residues. The V gene's germline CDR1 is SGHKS and CDR2 YYEKEE (reference sequence). The CDR3 sequence: CASSLAGGLSYNEQFF. Full variable domain (rest looked up from reference TRBV5-5 and TRBJ2-1): DAGVTQSPTHLIKTRGQQVTLRCSPISGHKSVSWYQQVLGQGPQFIFQYYEKEERGRGNFPDRFSARQFPNYSSELNVNALLLGDSALYLCASSLAGGLSYNEQFFGPGTRLTVL.

CDR3 region: CASSTTSGGATDTQYF. The chain couples TRBV12-3 or TRBV12-4 to TRBJ2-3; TCRdb gives TRBD2 as the D gene, but with no DNA this cannot be confirmed. The CDR3 runs to 16 residues.

The chain uses TRBV7-8 and TRBJ2-5; absent DNA, TCRdb's TRBD1 call cannot be checked. The CDR3 contains 16 residues. Per germline, CDR1 SGHVS and CDR2 FQNEAQ. CDR3 region: CASSQGAGGQLETQYF.

The CDR3 region is CSVEGTSLVNEQFF. This rearrangement joins TRBV29-1 to TRBJ2-1; as DNA is missing, the TRBD2 call by TCRdb cannot be tested. The CDR3 contains 14 residues. Germline lookup yields CDR1 SQVTM and CDR2 ANQGSEA.

The chain carries TRBV11-2 and TRBJ2-7; absent DNA, TCRdb's TRBD2 call cannot be checked. CDR3 size: 21 residues. Germline CDR1 SGHAT, CDR2 FQNNGV. The CDR3 loop is CASSSNLYGLAGETSPYEQYF.

The CDR3 here is CASSLASTNYGYTF. The rearrangement links TRBV6-5 to TRBJ1-2. This CDR3 region has 14 residues. The germline V gene encodes CDR1 MNHEY and CDR2 SVGAGI.